One and the same sample provided the 32 T cell receptor beta chains below, sequenced in a study of blood T cells in healthy people across ages. PCR was performed a second time for about 7 to 12 cycles using a sample-barcoded 5' primer and a J-beta primer mix. TCRdb ran MiXCR on the 5' RACE reads and lists one entry per CDR3 protein. The sample has 650,000 to 800,000 distinct CDR3 sequences, 40% to 50% seen once. Sequenced sample: blood. The receptors were gathered from a man aged 60-69 years in good health.

This clonotype appeared many times. The chain combines TRBV4-3 with TRBJ2-1; D is uncertain. Germline CDR1 is LGHNA and CDR2 is YSLEER. V was trimmed by 0 bases and J by 6 bases, leaving 9 bases between them. This CDR3 comprises 14 residues. The DNA for the CDR3 is TGCGCCAGCAGCCAAGAAGGCGCTAGCAATGAGCAGTTCTTC. It codes for CASSQEGASNEQFF.

This clonotype has a handful of counts. The chain is built from TRBV28 and TRBJ2-7; TRBD1 agrees at 9 bases. This CDR3 spans 16 amino acids. V gave up 4 bases and J gave up 5 bases; unmatched junction bases: 12. Germline V gene sequence: CDR1 MDHEN, CDR2 SYDVKM. The CDR3 is CASSSGTGNLSDEQYF. CDR3 DNA: TGTGCCAGCAGTTCCGGGACAGGGAATCTTTCAGACGAGCAGTACTTC.

This sequence joins TRBV7-2 and TRBJ1-2; the D is unclear. Trimming took 5 bases from V and 2 from J, leaving 12 bases between them. The germline V gene encodes CDR1 SGHTA and CDR2 FQGNSA. This CDR3 region has 14 residues. Here the CDR3 reads CASSPEEANYGYTF. The CDR3 coding sequence is TGTGCCAGCAGCCCCGAGGAGGCCAACTATGGCTACACCTTC.

This clonotype showed up just once. V usage is TRBV7-2 and J usage is TRBJ1-2, with 7 bases fitting TRBD1. From germline, CDR1 is SGHTA and CDR2 FQGNSA. The CDR3 runs 17 residues. J gave up 0 bases and V 1 base, and 8 bases lay outside the gene matches. The CDR3 DNA follows: TGTGCCAGCAGCTTAGTAGCAGGGGGACCCTCTAACTATGGCTACACCTTC. Its translation is CASSLVAGGPSNYGYTF.

The chain carries TRBV20-1 and TRBJ1-5, with D perhaps TRBD1 (6 bases). Germline loops: CDR1 DFQATT, CDR2 SNEGSKA (reference sequence). V lost 1 base to trimming and J lost 8 bases, with 12 bases between them. The CDR3 sequence is 13 residues long. For the CDR3, the DNA is TGCAGTGCTAGAGGAGGGGGAGGGGAGCCCCAGCATTTT. Its translation is CSARGGGGEPQHF.

This clonotype was found a few times. This sequence joins TRBV7-2 and TRBJ2-7; D possibly matches TRBD1 or TRBD2 (5 bases each). Per germline, CDR1 SGHTA and CDR2 FQGNSA. The CDR3 is 16 residues long. V gave up 5 bases and J gave up 0 bases, with 17 bases separating them. The CDR3 nucleotides read TGTGCCAGCAGCACCCCGGGACGAGGGAGCTCCTACGAGCAGTACTTC. Its translation is CASSTPGRGSSYEQYF.

In this sample, this clonotype turned up a few times. The rearrangement uses TRBV7-2 and TRBJ2-6, with unresolved D. The length of the CDR3 is 17 residues. Germline values: CDR1 SGHTA, CDR2 FQGNSA. Trimming removed 5 bases from V and 0 bases from J, with 14 bases in between. In nucleotides, the CDR3 is TGTGCCAGCAGCGGGCGGACGTATAGCTCTGGGGCCAACGTCCTGACTTTC. Protein product: CASSGRTYSSGANVLTF.

The chain carries TRBV4-1 and TRBJ2-5; a possible D gene is TRBD2 (5 bases). CDR1 is MGHRA, CDR2 YSYEKL, per germline. This CDR3 is built from 14 residues. Trimming shortened V by 6 bases and J by 3 bases, and 14 bases separated the two germline ends. CDR3 DNA: TGCGCCAGCAGTATAGCGTTGGGGAAAGAGACCCAGTACTTC. It yields the protein CASSIALGKETQYF.

This chain joins TRBV6-2 or TRBV6-3 and TRBJ1-5; D not resolved. The CDR3 is 14 residues long. The germline V gene encodes CDR1 MNHEY and CDR2 SVGEGT. Trimming stripped 0 bases from V and 6 bases from J, with 9 bases between. CDR3 in DNA: TGTGCCAGCAGTTACTCGGCGAGGGCTCAGCCCCAGCATTTT. It yields the protein CASSYSARAQPQHF.

The V and J genes are TRBV28 and TRBJ2-4, with a possible D match to TRBD1 (5 bases). This CDR3 is 16 amino acids long. The V gene lost 6 bases and the J gene lost 5 bases, with 20 bases spanning the gap. Germline CDR1 MDHEN, CDR2 SYDVKM. CDR3 DNA sequence: TGTGCCAGCAGCCCGAGGTGGGAAAAGGGGCAAAACATTCAGTACTTC. This translates into CASSPRWEKGQNIQYF.

The gene calls are TRBV7-9 and TRBJ1-2; D may be TRBD1 (6 bases). Deletions cut 4 bases from V and 2 bases from J, with 14 bases between. The germline V gene has CDR1 SEHNR and CDR2 FQNEAQ (reference sequence). CDR3 length equals 15 residues. Here the CDR3 DNA reads TGTGCCAGCAGCTCTAGTCCAGGGGCGAACTATGGCTACACCTTC. It encodes CASSSSPGANYGYTF.

The chain recombines TRBV6-5 with TRBJ2-7, with TRBD1 matching 7 bases. The CDR3 totals 13 residues. Germline loops: CDR1 MNHEY, CDR2 SVGAGI. The J segment lost 2 bases and the V segment lost 6 bases, leaving 4 bases of the junction unmatched. The CDR3 nucleotides are TGTGCCAGCAGGGCCCAGGGGGCCTACGAGCAGTACTTC. Protein sequence: CASRAQGAYEQYF.

The chain combines TRBV6-6 with TRBJ2-7; no definite D call. The germline V gene has CDR1 MNHNY and CDR2 SVGAGI (reference sequence). V was trimmed by 0 bases and J by 2 bases, leaving 8 bases between them. The CDR3 spans 14 residues. CDR3 amino acids: CASSYSSRTYEQYF. DNA for the CDR3: TGTGCCAGCAGTTACTCTAGTCGAACCTACGAGCAGTACTTC.

The chain employs TRBV5-1 and TRBJ2-1, with 8 bases matching TRBD1. The CDR3 spans 13 residues. J was trimmed by 7 bases and V by 3 bases; bases with no gene match: 3. Germline values: CDR1 SGHRS, CDR2 YFSETQ. The CDR3 here is CASSSDRANEQFF. DNA of the CDR3: TGCGCCAGCAGCTCGGACAGGGCGAATGAGCAGTTCTTC.

The chain combines TRBV6-5 with TRBJ1-4; possible D gene TRBD1, 6 bases. CDR1 MNHEY and CDR2 SVGAGI come from the germline V gene. V lost 2 bases and J 4 bases, leaving 14 bases between the germline ends. This CDR3 contains 16 residues. The CDR3 sequence: CASSYDVWTVNEKLFF. The DNA for the CDR3 is TGTGCCAGCAGTTACGACGTCTGGACAGTTAATGAAAAACTGTTTTTT.

The chain couples TRBV28 to TRBJ1-5; 8 bases are a match to TRBD1. Germline CDR1 is MDHEN and CDR2 is SYDVKM. CDR3 size: 16 residues. V shed 5 bases and J 3 bases; nucleotides not matched to a gene: 9. The CDR3 spells CASSLGGQAFNQPQHF. CDR3 DNA: TGTGCCAGCAGTCTAGGGGGACAGGCCTTCAATCAGCCCCAGCATTTT.

The V call is TRBV5-1, the J call TRBJ2-4; D is possibly TRBD2 (7 bases). TRBJ2-5 explains the end of the DNA better; the J call may be wrong. The CDR3 consists of 14 residues. Germline-derived CDR1 and CDR2 are SGHRS and YFSETQ. CDR3 in amino acids: CASSGGGSQETQYF. The DNA of the CDR3 is TGCGCCAGCAGCGGGGGGGGCAGCCAAGAGACCCAGTACTTC.

To note about this clonotype: This could be a read error, since a much larger clone is one nucleotide away. The gene calls are TRBV15 and TRBJ2-7; D is unclear. The J call may be wrong; the DNA end is better matched by TRBJ2-1. Germline lookup yields CDR1 LNHNV and CDR2 YYDKDF (reference sequence). CDR3 size: 13 residues. Written as DNA, the CDR3 is TGTGCCACCAGCAGTGGTAGCTCCTACGAGCAGTTCTTC. Protein: CATSSGSSYEQFF.

The V call is TRBV2, the J call TRBJ1-2; D remains unclear. The CDR3 loop spans 12 amino acids. V gave up 7 bases and J gave up 4 bases, with 10 bases separating them. Per the germline V gene, CDR1 is SNHLY and CDR2 is FYNNEI. The chain's CDR3 is CASTLGSYGYTF. CDR3 nucleotide sequence: TGTGCCAGCACCTTGGGGTCCTATGGCTACACCTTC.

The rearrangement links TRBV6-6 to TRBJ2-7; 13 bases agree with TRBD2. J was trimmed by 1 base and V by 5 bases; bases with no gene match: 5. This CDR3 region has 16 residues. The V gene's germline CDR1 is MNHNY and CDR2 SVGAGI (reference sequence). CDR3 in amino acids: CASSPGLAGKSYEQYF. The DNA for the CDR3 is TGTGCCAGCAGTCCGGGACTAGCGGGGAAATCCTACGAGCAGTACTTC.

Here the CDR3 reads CASSTDRSTGEQFF. CDR3 bases: TGTGCCAGCAGTACGGACAGGTCTACCGGGGAGCAGTTCTTC. The rearrangement joins TRBV12-3 or TRBV12-4 to TRBJ2-1, with 7 bases aligning to TRBD1. The CDR3 covers 14 residues. V shed 5 bases, J shed 10 bases, and the junction held 11 bases outside the gene matches.

CDR3 nucleotide sequence: TGTGCCAGCAGCCGACTGTCCGAGGGGGGTAACATTCAGTACTTC. It translates to CASSRLSEGGNIQYF. V is TRBV16 and J is TRBJ2-4; the D call may be TRBD1 or TRBD2 (6 bases each). The CDR3 covers 15 residues. Germline loops: CDR1 KGHSY, CDR2 FQNENV. V gave up 4 bases and J gave up 7 bases, with 17 bases separating them.

V gene TRBV5-4 combines with J gene TRBJ2-3; TRBD1 might be the D (6 bases). The germline gives CDR1 SGHNT, CDR2 YYREEE (reference sequence). This CDR3 is 14 amino acids long. The germline V and J ends were trimmed by 2 bases and 4 bases, with 11 bases remaining between them. The CDR3 here is CASSFYSGADTQYF. The CDR3 region has the DNA TGTGCCAGCAGCTTTTATTCAGGGGCAGATACGCAGTATTTT.

This clonotype was counted a few times. The rearrangement links TRBV9 to TRBJ2-5; D uncertain. This CDR3 is built from 14 residues. V was trimmed by 2 bases and J by 2 bases, leaving 10 bases between them. The germline gives CDR1 SGDLS, CDR2 YYNGEE. CDR3 protein: CASSVGSQQETQYF. CDR3 coding DNA: TGTGCCAGCAGCGTCGGCTCACAACAAGAGACCCAGTACTTC. The entire variable domain, with the rest obtained from reference TRBV9 and TRBJ2-5, is as follows: DSGVTQTPKHLITATGQRVTLRCSPRSGDLSVYWYQQSLDQGLQFLIQYYNGEERAKGNILERFSAQQFPDLHSELNLSSLELGDSALYFCASSVGSQQETQYFGPGTRLLVL.

CDR3: CASSQEAARLTEQFF. The CDR3 DNA sequence: TGCGCCAGCAGCCAAGAAGCCGCGAGACTCACTGAGCAGTTCTTC. The chain employs TRBV4-1 and TRBJ2-1, with D unresolved. The CDR3 runs 15 residues. Germline V gene sequence: CDR1 MGHRA, CDR2 YSYEKL. Trimming left V 0 bases short and J 9 bases short, with 15 bases between.

The V and J genes are TRBV28 and TRBJ1-4, with D uncertain. Germline V gene data show CDR1 as MDHEN and CDR2 as SYDVKM. Trimming stripped 7 bases from V and 6 bases from J, with 15 bases between. This CDR3 is built from 14 residues. CDR3 nucleotides: TGTGCCAGCAAGCGTCCAGGTCTTGATGAAAAACTGTTTTTT. Translating gives CASKRPGLDEKLFF.

As concerns this clonotype: This may arise from a read error, as a much more abundant clone is one base away. The J gene is TRBJ2-5, the V gene TRBV24-1; D gene uncertain. The length of the CDR3 is 13 residues. Germline V CDR1 and CDR2: KGHDR, SFDVKD. V lost 4 bases, J lost 11 bases, and 16 bases lay in between. DNA of the CDR3: TGTGCCACCAGTGACGGCCTAGGAAATGAGCAGTACTTC. It translates to CATSDGLGNEQYF.

The CDR3 loop reads CASSLEGGRLGNEQFF. In DNA form, the CDR3 reads TGTGCCAGCAGTTTAGAAGGAGGGCGTCTGGGGAATGAGCAGTTCTTC. The chain is built from TRBV12-3 or TRBV12-4 and TRBJ2-1; possibly TRBD2 for D (6 bases). V was cut by 1 base and J by 7 bases, with 17 bases left in between. This CDR3 comprises 16 residues.

The chain employs TRBV4-1 and TRBJ1-2; D might be TRBD1 (5 bases). Trimming stripped 0 bases from V and 1 base from J, with 9 bases between. Germline loops: CDR1 MGHRA, CDR2 YSYEKL. This CDR3 is built from 15 residues. CDR3 coding DNA: TGCGCCAGCAGCCAAGAGAGGGGCAATAACTATGGCTACACCTTC. Protein sequence: CASSQERGNNYGYTF.

The V call is TRBV2, the J call TRBJ2-7; D is uncertain. The CDR3 loop spans 11 amino acids. The V gene's germline CDR1 is SNHLY and CDR2 FYNNEI. Trimming took 9 bases from V and 3 from J, leaving 9 bases between them. The CDR3 DNA is TGTGCCAGTCTCTATAGCTACGAGCAGTACTTC. Translated, it gives CASLYSYEQYF. The full variable domain, rest sourced from reference TRBV2 and TRBJ2-7, is EPEVTQTPSHQVTQMGQEVILRCVPISNHLYFYWYRQILGQKVEFLVSFYNNEISEKSEIFDDQFSVERPDGSNFTLKIRSTKLEDSAMYFCASLYSYEQYFGPGTRLTVT.

This clonotype came up many times. This rearrangement joins TRBV7-2 to TRBJ2-7; 7 bases align to TRBD1. V lost 7 bases to trimming and J lost 5 bases; unmatched junction nucleotides: 8. CDR3 length equals 13 residues. The germline gives CDR1 SGHTA, CDR2 FQGNSA. For the CDR3, the DNA is TGTGCCAGCACCCCGACAGGGATCCACGAGCAGTACTTC. Its protein is CASTPTGIHEQYF.

The chain carries TRBV12-3 or TRBV12-4 and TRBJ1-2, with 11 bases identical to TRBD1. J was trimmed by 4 bases and V by 6 bases; bases with no gene match: 7. The CDR3 consists of 15 residues. CDR3 bases: TGTGCCAGCAGCCCCTCGGGACAGGGGGGCTATGGCTACACCTTC. This codes for CASSPSGQGGYGYTF.